These T cell receptor beta chains were read from a single sample in a study of OX40 agonist ivuxolimab in advanced cancers. Data came from immunoSEQ multiplex PCR; TCRdb stores just in-frame clones and leaves some out. The sample carries more than 50,000 clones, about four fifths recorded once. The input for sequencing was CD4+ or CD8+ T cells sorted from blood, taken in a trial of the OX40 agonist ivuxolimab. These receptors were taken from an adult with an advanced solid tumor such as melanoma, head and neck, liver or kidney cancer. Both conserved end residues are part of each CDR3. The D gene is left open where the match is weak. The size entry is marked missing in some rows and otherwise reads once, few, many or a size class.

clone_size	cdr3_length	j_call	v_call	d_call	cdr3_nt	cdr3_aa
-	15	TRBJ1-1	TRBV19	-	TGTGCCAGTAGTATGGTGTCCTCGGGGAACACTGAAGCTTTCTTT	CASSMVSSGNTEAFF
-	15	TRBJ2-5	TRBV7-9	TRBD2	TGTGCCAGCAGCCCCCCAGGGAGGGCGGGGGAGACCCAGTACTTC	CASSPPGRAGETQYF
-	14	TRBJ2-3	TRBV19	-	TGTGCCAGTAGTATGGGGGACATCACAGATACGCAGTATTTT	CASSMGDITDTQYF
-	14	TRBJ2-1	TRBV5-1	-	TGCGCCAGCAGCTTGTCCGGGTACAACAATGAGCAGTTCTTC	CASSLSGYNNEQFF
once	14	TRBJ1-2	TRBV9	-	TGTGCCAGCAGCCCCGGATGGGGTTTGAGCGGCTACACCTTC	CASSPGWGLSGYTF
-	14	TRBJ1-6	TRBV27	TRBD1	TGTGCCAGCACCTTCGGACAGGCGGGTTCACCCCTCCACTTT	CASTFGQAGSPLHF
-	16	TRBJ2-5	TRBV5-1	-	TGCGCCAGCAGCCCCGGAGGGGCCTTGACACAAGAGACCCAGTACTTC	CASSPGGALTQETQYF
-	15	TRBJ1-1	TRBV4-3	-	TGCGCCAGCAGCCAAGTTAACAGGGCGAACACTGAAGCTTTCTTT	CASSQVNRANTEAFF
-	14	TRBJ2-7	TRBV7-2	-	TGTGCCAGCAGCTTAGCAGGGATCCCCTACGAGCAGTACTTC	CASSLAGIPYEQYF
-	13	TRBJ1-1	TRBV28	-	TGTGCCAGCAGCCTGGAGGCCTTCACTGAAGCTTTCTTT	CASSLEAFTEAFF
-	14	TRBJ2-2	TRBV29-1	TRBD1	TGCAGCGTTGTAGGACAGGGGGCCACCGGGGAGCTGTTTTTT	CSVVGQGATGELFF
-	16	TRBJ2-2	TRBV7-2	TRBD2	TGTGCCAGCAGCTCAGACGGACTAGCGGGAGTCGGGGAGCTGTTTTTT	CASSSDGLAGVGELFF
once	14	TRBJ1-5	TRBV5-1	-	TGCGCCAGCAGCTTGGGAGGGGTTAATCAGCCCCAGCATTTT	CASSLGGVNQPQHF
once	15	TRBJ2-6	TRBV5-1	-	TGCGCCAGCAGCTTGCAGGGGTCTGGGGCCAACGTCCTGACTTTC	CASSLQGSGANVLTF
-	17	TRBJ2-7	TRBV7-2	TRBD2	TGTGCCAGCAGCCTCCGGGGTAGCGGGGGGGTACGAAGCGAGCAGTACTTC	CASSLRGSGGVRSEQYF
-	15	TRBJ2-3	TRBV7-3	-	TGTGCCAGCAGCTTAATGGGACTTTTCACAGATACGCAGTATTTT	CASSLMGLFTDTQYF
-	12	TRBJ2-7	TRBV5-1	-	TGCGCCAGCAGGGGGGGCGTCTACGAGCAGTACTTC	CASRGGVYEQYF
-	18	TRBJ2-1	TRBV5-1	TRBD2	TGCGCCAGCAGCCTCGGACTAGCGGGAGTTAGTTCCTACAATGAGCAGTTCTTC	CASSLGLAGVSSYNEQFF
-	13	TRBJ2-4	TRBV7-2	TRBD1	TGTGCCAGCAGTTCCCAACAGGGGAACATTCAGTACTTC	CASSSQQGNIQYF
-	13	TRBJ1-2	TRBV5-6	TRBD1	TGTGCCAGCAGCTTGGTAGGGGGCAGGGGCTACACCTTC	CASSLVGGRGYTF
few	15	TRBJ2-7	TRBV19	-	TGTGCCAGTAGTCCTCAGGGGGGGGACGACTACGAGCAGTACTTC	CASSPQGGDDYEQYF
-	15	TRBJ1-4	TRBV7-2	-	TGTGCCAGCAGCTTAGGAGAGGCCACTAATGAAAAACTGTTTTTT	CASSLGEATNEKLFF
-	14	TRBJ2-6	TRBV28	-	TGTGCCAGCAGACAAGCCTCTGGGGCCAACGTCCTGACTTTC	CASRQASGANVLTF
-	15	TRBJ2-2	TRBV7-6	-	TGTGCCAGCACCTGGTCTCAGGGGTCAACCGGGGAGCTGTTTTTT	CASTWSQGSTGELFF
-	13	TRBJ1-2	TRBV5-4	-	TGTGCCAGCAGGCCAGGGATTCACTATGGCTACACCTTC	CASRPGIHYGYTF
few	13	TRBJ1-5	TRBV6-5	-	TGTGCCAGCAGTTATATGGGAGATCAGCCCCAGCATTTT	CASSYMGDQPQHF
-	13	TRBJ2-7	TRBV12-5	TRBD2	TGTGCTAGTGGTACTAGCGGGTTCTACGAGCAGTACTTC	CASGTSGFYEQYF
-	13	TRBJ1-2	TRBV10-2	-	TGCGCCAGCAGTGAGCAGGGGACCGCTGGCTACACCTTC	CASSEQGTAGYTF
-	15	TRBJ1-2	TRBV11-2	TRBD1	TGTGCCAGCAGCTTCGGACAGGGGAAGAACTATGGCTACACCTTC	CASSFGQGKNYGYTF
-	17	TRBJ2-2	TRBV19	-	TGTGCCAGTAGTATTCAGGGCGGTAGAGGGAACACCGGGGAGCTGTTTTTT	CASSIQGGRGNTGELFF